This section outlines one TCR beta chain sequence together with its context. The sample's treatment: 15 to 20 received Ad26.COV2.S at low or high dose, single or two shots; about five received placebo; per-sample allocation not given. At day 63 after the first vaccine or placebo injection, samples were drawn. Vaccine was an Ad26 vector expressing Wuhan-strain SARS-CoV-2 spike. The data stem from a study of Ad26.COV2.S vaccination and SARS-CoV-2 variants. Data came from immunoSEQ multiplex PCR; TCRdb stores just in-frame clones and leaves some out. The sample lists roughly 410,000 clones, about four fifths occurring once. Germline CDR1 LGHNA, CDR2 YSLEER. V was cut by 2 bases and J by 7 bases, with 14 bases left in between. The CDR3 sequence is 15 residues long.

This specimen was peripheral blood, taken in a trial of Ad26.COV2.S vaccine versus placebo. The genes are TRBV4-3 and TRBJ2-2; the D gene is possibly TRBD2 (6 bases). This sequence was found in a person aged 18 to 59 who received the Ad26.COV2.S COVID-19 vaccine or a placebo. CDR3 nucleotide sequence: TGCGCCAGCAGCCAACGTAGGAGGGCGGGCGGGGAGCTGTTTTTT. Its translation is CASSQRRRAGGELFF.